This TCR beta chain emerged from a study of beta chain features in type 1 diabetes. Study as a whole: No age, gender or cell yield differences were seen between patients and healthy donors.

Study-level results: Comparison showed that naive, central memory and Treg TCRB repertoires appeared more similar among patients than among healthy donors. It was not settled here whether HLA type affects TCRB rearrangement.

CDR1 and CDR2 from the germline V gene are SGHVS and FNYEAQ. The CDR3 is 16 amino acids. V lost 5 bases, J lost 3 bases, and 11 bases stayed unmatched. TCRB transcripts that were expressed got sequenced, as all of the isolated RNA had been reverse transcribed. TCRdb's table, derived via immunoSEQ multiplex PCR, lists solely in-frame clones and lacks some. Of approximately 150,000 clones in the sample, about 9.4% were seen once. On this clone: Its antigen is unidentified.

The specimen was naive CD4+ T cells from blood. This chain connects TRBV7-6 to TRBJ2-3, with 7 bases lining up with TRBD2. This receptor was taken from a man aged 18 to 30 in good health. The CDR3 region is CASSDSPAGHTDTQYF. The CDR3 coding sequence is TGTGCCAGCAGCGACTCTCCAGCGGGGCATACAGATACGCAGTATTTT.